This entry describes one TCR beta chain. Cohorts were assigned according to the clinical history that participants reported. This entry is derived from a study of blood T cell repertoires in COVID-19. Study context: Researchers got acute and convalescent COVID-19 samples from the United States, Italy and Spain. T cells, B-cell-depleted T cells, or PBMCs supplied cDNA or gDNA.

Authors' methods: Estimation of nucleated cell counts relied on the amplification of reference gene primers. Generated by immunoSEQ multiplex PCR, the TCRdb table keeps only in-frame clones and is missing some. The DNA was the basis for D and trimming; V, J and clone size are from that table. Among about 360,000 clones listed, nearly 90% were seen once. V lost 4 bases, J lost 0 bases, and 5 bases lay in between. The CDR3 has 13 residues. Germline-derived CDR1 and CDR2 are SGHNT and YYREEE (reference sequence). The sequenced sample was PBMCs or T cells enriched from blood (not recorded which). This clonotype originated in a woman between 40 and 55 years old with acute COVID-19. The V call is TRBV5-4, the J call TRBJ1-3; D is uncertain. Written as DNA, the CDR3 is TGTGCCAGCAGCGTCGTCTCTGGAAACACCATATATTTT. Translated: CASSVVSGNTIYF.